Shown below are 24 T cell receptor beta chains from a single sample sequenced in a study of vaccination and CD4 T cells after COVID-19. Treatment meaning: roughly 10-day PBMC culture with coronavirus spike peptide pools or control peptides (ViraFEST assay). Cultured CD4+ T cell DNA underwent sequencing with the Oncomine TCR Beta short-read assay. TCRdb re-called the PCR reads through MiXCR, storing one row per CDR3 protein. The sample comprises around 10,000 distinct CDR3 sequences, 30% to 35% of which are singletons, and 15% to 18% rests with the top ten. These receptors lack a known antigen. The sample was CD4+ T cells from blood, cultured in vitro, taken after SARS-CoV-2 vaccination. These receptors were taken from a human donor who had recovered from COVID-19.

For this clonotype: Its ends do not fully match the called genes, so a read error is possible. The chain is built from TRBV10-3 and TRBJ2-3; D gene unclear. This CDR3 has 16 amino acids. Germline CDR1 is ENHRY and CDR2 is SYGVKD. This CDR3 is CAISGLLKSSTDTQYF. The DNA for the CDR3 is TGTGCCATAAGTGGGCTGTTAAAATCTAGCACAGATACGCAGTATTTT.

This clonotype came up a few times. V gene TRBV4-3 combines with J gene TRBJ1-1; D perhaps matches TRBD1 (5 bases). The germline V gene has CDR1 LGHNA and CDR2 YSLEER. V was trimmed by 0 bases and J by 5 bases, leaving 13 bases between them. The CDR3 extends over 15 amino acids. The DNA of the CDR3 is TGCGCCAGCAGCCAAGACCCAGGGTGGGGGACTGAAGCTTTCTTT. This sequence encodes CASSQDPGWGTEAFF.

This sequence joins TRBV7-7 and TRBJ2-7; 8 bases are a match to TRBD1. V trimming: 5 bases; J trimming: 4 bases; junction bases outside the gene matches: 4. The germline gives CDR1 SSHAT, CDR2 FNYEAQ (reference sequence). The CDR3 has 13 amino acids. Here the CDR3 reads CASSPRTGYEQYF. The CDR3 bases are TGTGCCAGCAGCCCTCGGACAGGGTACGAGCAGTACTTC.

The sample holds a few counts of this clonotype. The CDR3 here is CASITQGAGQPQHF. CDR3 DNA: TGTGCCAGCATCACACAGGGGGCTGGTCAGCCCCAGCATTTT. The chain uses TRBV28 and TRBJ1-5; 9 nucleotides match TRBD1. Germline values: CDR1 MDHEN, CDR2 SYDVKM. V gave up 7 bases and J gave up 6 bases; unmatched junction bases: 7. This CDR3 is built from 14 residues.

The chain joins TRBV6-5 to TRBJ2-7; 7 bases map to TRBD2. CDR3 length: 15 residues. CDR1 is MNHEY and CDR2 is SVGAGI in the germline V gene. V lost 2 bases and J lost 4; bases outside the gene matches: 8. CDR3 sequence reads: CASSYPASGRYEQYF. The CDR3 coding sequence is TGTGCCAGCAGTTACCCGGCTAGCGGAAGGTACGAGCAGTACTTC.

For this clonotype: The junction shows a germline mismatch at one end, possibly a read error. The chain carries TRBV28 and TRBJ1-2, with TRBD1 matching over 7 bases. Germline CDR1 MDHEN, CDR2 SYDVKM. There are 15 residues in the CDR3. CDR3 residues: CASSLRGPANYGYAF. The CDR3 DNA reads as TGTGCCAGCAGTTTGAGGGGGCCAGCTAACTATGGCTACGCCTTC.

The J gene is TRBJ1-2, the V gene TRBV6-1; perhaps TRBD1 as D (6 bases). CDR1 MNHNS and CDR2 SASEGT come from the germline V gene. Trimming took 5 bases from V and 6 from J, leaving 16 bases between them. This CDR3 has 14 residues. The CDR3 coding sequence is TGTGCCAGCAGTCTGCTCCGACAGGAGGATGGCTACACCTTC. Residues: CASSLLRQEDGYTF.

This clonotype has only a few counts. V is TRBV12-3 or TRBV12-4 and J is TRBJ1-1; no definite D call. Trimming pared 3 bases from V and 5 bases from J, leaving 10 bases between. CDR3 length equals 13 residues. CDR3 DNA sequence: TGTGCCAGCAGTTTGCCCCGGCAGACTGAAGCTTTCTTT. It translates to CASSLPRQTEAFF.

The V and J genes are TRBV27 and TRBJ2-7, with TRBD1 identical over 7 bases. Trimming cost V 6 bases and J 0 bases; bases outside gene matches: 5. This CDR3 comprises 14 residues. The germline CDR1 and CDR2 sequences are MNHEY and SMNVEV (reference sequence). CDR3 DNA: TGTGCCAGCAGCCCACAGGGGATCTCCTACGAGCAGTACTTC. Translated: CASSPQGISYEQYF.

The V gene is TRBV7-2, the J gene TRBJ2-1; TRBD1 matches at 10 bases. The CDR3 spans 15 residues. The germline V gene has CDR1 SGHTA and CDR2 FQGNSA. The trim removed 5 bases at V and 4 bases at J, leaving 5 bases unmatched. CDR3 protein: CASSARTGGYNEQFF. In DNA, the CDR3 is TGTGCCAGCAGCGCCCGGACAGGGGGATACAATGAGCAGTTCTTC. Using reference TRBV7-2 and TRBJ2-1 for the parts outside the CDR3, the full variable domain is GAGVSQSPSNKVTEKGKDVELRCDPISGHTALYWYRQSLGQGLEFLIYFQGNSAPDKSGLPSDRFSAERTGGSVSTLTIQRTQQEDSAVYLCASSARTGGYNEQFFGPGTRLTVL.

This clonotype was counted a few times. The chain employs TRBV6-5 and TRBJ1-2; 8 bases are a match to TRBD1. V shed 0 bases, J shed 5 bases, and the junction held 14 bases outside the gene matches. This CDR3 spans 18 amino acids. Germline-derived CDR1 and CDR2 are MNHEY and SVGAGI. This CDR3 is CASSYSKVKTGGSYGYTF. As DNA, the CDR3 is TGTGCCAGCAGTTACTCGAAGGTTAAAACAGGGGGATCGTATGGCTACACCTTC.

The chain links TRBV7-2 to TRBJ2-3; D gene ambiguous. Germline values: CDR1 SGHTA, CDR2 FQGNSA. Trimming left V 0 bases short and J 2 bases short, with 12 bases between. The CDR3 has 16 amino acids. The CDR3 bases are TGTGCCAGCAGCTTAGCGGGTCGAAGCTACACAGATACGCAGTATTTT. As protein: CASSLAGRSYTDTQYF.

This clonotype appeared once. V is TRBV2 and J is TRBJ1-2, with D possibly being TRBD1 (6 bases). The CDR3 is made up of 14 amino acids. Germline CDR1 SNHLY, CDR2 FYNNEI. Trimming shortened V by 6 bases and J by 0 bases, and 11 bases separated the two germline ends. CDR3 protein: CASRQQGSNYGYTF. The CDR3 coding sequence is TGTGCCAGCAGACAACAGGGCTCTAACTATGGCTACACCTTC.

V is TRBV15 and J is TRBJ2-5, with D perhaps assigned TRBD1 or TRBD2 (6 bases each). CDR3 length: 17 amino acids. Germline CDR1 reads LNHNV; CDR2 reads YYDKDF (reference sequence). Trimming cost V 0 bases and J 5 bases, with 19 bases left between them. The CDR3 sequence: CATSREASPGGRETQYF. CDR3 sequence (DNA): TGTGCCACCAGCAGAGAGGCTTCACCCGGGGGCCGGGAGACCCAGTACTTC. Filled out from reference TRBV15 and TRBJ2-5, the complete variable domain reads DAMVIQNPRYQVTQFGKPVTLSCSQTLNHNVMYWYQQKSSQAPKLLFHYYDKDFNNEADTPDNFQSRRPNTSFCFLDIRSPGLGDTAMYLCATSREASPGGRETQYFGPGTRLLVL.

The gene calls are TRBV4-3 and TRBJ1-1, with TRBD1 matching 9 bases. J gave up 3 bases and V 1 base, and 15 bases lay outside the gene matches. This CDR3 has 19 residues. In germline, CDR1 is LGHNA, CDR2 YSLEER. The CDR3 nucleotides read TGCGCCAGCAGCCAAGGGTTTGTGGACAGGGGCCTTTTAGACACTGAAGCTTTCTTT. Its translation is CASSQGFVDRGLLDTEAFF.

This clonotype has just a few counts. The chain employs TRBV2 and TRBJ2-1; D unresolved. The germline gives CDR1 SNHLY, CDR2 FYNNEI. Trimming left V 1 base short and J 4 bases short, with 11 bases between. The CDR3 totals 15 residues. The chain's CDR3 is CASSEEVVKYNEQFF. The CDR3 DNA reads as TGTGCCAGCAGTGAAGAGGTGGTTAAGTACAATGAGCAGTTCTTC.

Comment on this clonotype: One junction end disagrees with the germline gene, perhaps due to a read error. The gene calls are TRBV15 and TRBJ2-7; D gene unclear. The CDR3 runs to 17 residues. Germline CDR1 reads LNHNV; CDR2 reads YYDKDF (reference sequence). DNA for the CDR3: TGTACCACCAGCAGAGATTTATTTGGGTCTCTCGCCTACGAGCAGTACTTC. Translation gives CTTSRDLFGSLAYEQYF.

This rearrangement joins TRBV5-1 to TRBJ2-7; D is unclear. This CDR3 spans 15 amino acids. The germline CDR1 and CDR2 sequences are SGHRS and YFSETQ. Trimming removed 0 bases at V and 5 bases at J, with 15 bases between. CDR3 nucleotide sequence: TGCGCCAGCAGCTTGGAGGCCGGTACGGGCCACGAGCAGTACTTC. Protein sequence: CASSLEAGTGHEQYF.

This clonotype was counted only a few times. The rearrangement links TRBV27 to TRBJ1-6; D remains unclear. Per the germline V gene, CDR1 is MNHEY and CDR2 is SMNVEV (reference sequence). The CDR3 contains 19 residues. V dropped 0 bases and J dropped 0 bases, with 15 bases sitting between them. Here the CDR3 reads CASSLSPAGDSSYNSPLHF. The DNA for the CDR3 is TGTGCCAGCAGTTTATCGCCGGCAGGAGATAGCTCCTATAATTCACCCCTCCACTTT.

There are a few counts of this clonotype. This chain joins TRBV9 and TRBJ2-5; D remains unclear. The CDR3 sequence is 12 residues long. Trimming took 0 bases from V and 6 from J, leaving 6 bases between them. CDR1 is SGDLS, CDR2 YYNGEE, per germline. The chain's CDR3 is CASSVVGKTQYF. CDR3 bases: TGTGCCAGCAGCGTAGTGGGTAAGACCCAGTACTTC.

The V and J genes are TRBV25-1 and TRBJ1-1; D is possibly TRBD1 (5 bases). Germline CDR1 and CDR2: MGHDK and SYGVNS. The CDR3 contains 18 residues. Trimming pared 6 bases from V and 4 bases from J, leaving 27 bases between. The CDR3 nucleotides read TGTGCCAGCAGCTTTTTGGCGTGGCAGCGGGGGGAGTGCACTGAAGCTTTCTTT. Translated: CASSFLAWQRGECTEAFF.

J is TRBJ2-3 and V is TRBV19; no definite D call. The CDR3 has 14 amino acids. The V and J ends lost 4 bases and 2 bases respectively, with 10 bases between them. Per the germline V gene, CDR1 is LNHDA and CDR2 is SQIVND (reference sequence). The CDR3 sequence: CASSTDENTDTQYF. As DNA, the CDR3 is TGTGCCAGTAGTACCGACGAGAACACAGATACGCAGTATTTT.

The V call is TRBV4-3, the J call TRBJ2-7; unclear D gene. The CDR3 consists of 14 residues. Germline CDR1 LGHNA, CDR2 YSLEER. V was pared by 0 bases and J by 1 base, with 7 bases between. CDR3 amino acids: CASSQDDFSYEQYF. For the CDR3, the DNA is TGCGCCAGCAGCCAAGATGATTTTTCCTACGAGCAGTACTTC.

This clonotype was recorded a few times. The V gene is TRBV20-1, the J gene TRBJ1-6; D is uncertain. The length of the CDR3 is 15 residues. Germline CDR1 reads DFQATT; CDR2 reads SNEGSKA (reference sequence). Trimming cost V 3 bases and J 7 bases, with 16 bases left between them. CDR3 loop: CSASARGYVNSPLHF. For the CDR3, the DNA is TGCAGTGCTAGTGCCCGGGGTTATGTAAATTCACCCCTCCACTTT.